Each of the 24 T cell receptor beta chains below was sequenced from the same sample in a study of T cell clones after liver transplantation. Clones were read by immunoSEQ multiplex PCR, and TCRdb kept only the in-frame ones, dropping some. The table records 40,000 to 65,000 clones, about four fifths of them present only once. The sequencing here drew on CD4+ T cells from blood, taken before liver transplant. These receptors originate from a human donor who received a liver transplant.

This clone was observed a single time. V gene TRBV7-2 combines with J gene TRBJ2-1, with D hard to call. The germline V and J ends were trimmed by 5 bases and 4 bases, with 15 bases remaining between them. There are 15 residues in the CDR3. Germline CDR1 SGHTA, CDR2 FQGNSA. Here the CDR3 DNA reads TGTGCCAGCAGCCCCGGAGCAATATCGTACAATGAGCAGTTCTTC. It translates to CASSPGAISYNEQFF.

V gene TRBV5-5 combines with J gene TRBJ2-5, with D tentatively TRBD1 (6 bases). The CDR3 consists of 14 residues. V lost 4 bases and J lost 2, with 12 bases in between. Looked up from germline, CDR1 is SGHKS and CDR2 is YYEKEE (reference sequence). CDR3: CASSPTGTQETQYF. CDR3 coding DNA: TGTGCCAGCAGCCCCACAGGGACACAAGAGACCCAGTACTTC.

This clone was seen only a few times. This chain links TRBV10-3 with TRBJ1-5, with a weak D call TRBD1 (5 bases). Germline CDR1 is ENHRY and CDR2 is SYGVKD. The CDR3 runs to 14 residues. The ends were cut back, 3 bases at V and 2 bases at J, with 8 bases in the middle. CDR3 region: CAISERGGNQPQHF. CDR3 bases: TGTGCCATCAGTGAAAGAGGGGGCAATCAGCCCCAGCATTTT.

V usage is TRBV7-2 and J usage is TRBJ2-1; 10 bases fit TRBD2. This CDR3 has 12 amino acids. CDR1 SGHTA and CDR2 FQGNSA come from the germline V gene. V trimming: 8 bases; J trimming: 7 bases; junction bases outside the gene matches: 2. The CDR3 loop is CASLSGRNEQFF. Here the CDR3 DNA reads TGTGCCAGCCTTAGCGGGAGGAATGAGCAGTTCTTC.

The chain is built from TRBV6-1 and TRBJ2-7; D is ambiguous. The ends were cut back, 7 bases at V and 5 bases at J, with 12 bases in the middle. This CDR3 spans 12 amino acids. CDR1 is MNHNS, CDR2 SASEGT, per germline. The CDR3, as DNA: TGTGCCAGCATCGACCGGGCAGACGAGCAGTACTTC. Protein product: CASIDRADEQYF.

The chain has TRBV25-1 and TRBJ1-1; D is possibly TRBD1 (5 bases). The CDR3 loop spans 14 amino acids. Germline CDR1 is MGHDK and CDR2 is SYGVNS. Trimming removed 1 base at V and 6 bases at J, with 12 bases between. The CDR3 nucleotides are TGTGCCAGCAGTGAATCCGGGGGTCTGGCTGAAGCTTTCTTT. Translation gives CASSESGGLAEAFF. The variable domain in full, completed from reference TRBV25-1 and TRBJ1-1, reads EADIYQTPRYLVIGTGKKITLECSQTMGHDKMYWYQQDPGMELHLIHYSYGVNSTEKGDLSSESTVSRIRTEHFPLTLESARPSHTSQYLCASSESGGLAEAFFGQGTRLTVV.

The rearrangement uses TRBV7-2 and TRBJ1-5, with TRBD1 identical over 7 bases. This CDR3 contains 15 residues. J gave up 1 base and V 5 bases, and 5 bases lay outside the gene matches. Per the germline V gene, CDR1 is SGHTA and CDR2 is FQGNSA. CDR3 DNA sequence: TGTGCCAGCAGCCCCGGACAGGCAAGCAATCAGCCCCAGCATTTT. Its protein is CASSPGQASNQPQHF.

The chain has TRBV5-1 and TRBJ1-3; D uncertain. CDR1 is SGHRS and CDR2 is YFSETQ in the germline V gene. V was clipped by 6 bases and J by 0 bases, with 4 bases between them. The CDR3 extends over 12 amino acids. The CDR3 nucleotides read TGCGCCAGCAAAAGCTCTGGAAACACCATATATTTT. It codes for CASKSSGNTIYF.

The chain is built from TRBV9 and TRBJ2-2, with D possibly being TRBD1 (6 bases). The CDR3 covers 15 residues. Germline V gives CDR1 SGDLS, CDR2 YYNGEE. V was clipped by 3 bases and J by 1 base, with 10 bases between them. This chain's CDR3 is CASSAQGRNTGELFF. In nucleotides, the CDR3 is TGTGCCAGCAGCGCACAGGGAAGGAACACCGGGGAGCTGTTTTTT.

This chain connects TRBV12-5 to TRBJ2-7; no definite D call. V lost 8 bases and J 2 bases, leaving 10 bases between the germline ends. Per germline, CDR1 LGHNT and CDR2 FRNRAP. This CDR3 contains 12 residues. CDR3 sequence reads: CASPIRTYEQYF. In DNA, the CDR3 is TGTGCTAGTCCGATTAGAACCTACGAGCAGTACTTC.

This chain connects TRBV5-1 to TRBJ2-2; no clear D. Trimming took off 1 base at V and 4 bases at J, with 8 bases between the two ends. The CDR3 consists of 14 residues. Germline V CDR1 and CDR2: SGHRS, YFSETQ. In DNA, the CDR3 is TGCGCCAGCAGCTTGCAGGCCCTCACCGGGGAGCTGTTTTTT. The encoded protein is CASSLQALTGELFF.

V is TRBV4-3 and J is TRBJ2-7; D is possibly TRBD2 (6 bases). CDR1 and CDR2 from the germline V gene are LGHNA and YSLEER. The CDR3 consists of 16 residues. The V end lost 0 bases, the J end lost 6 bases, and 18 bases lay between the germline ends. CDR3: CASSQDRRGSQGEQYF. The CDR3 DNA follows: TGCGCCAGCAGCCAAGATCGGCGGGGCAGCCAGGGCGAGCAGTACTTC.

The CDR3 sequence: CASSLALGGDRYQPQHF. Written as DNA, the CDR3 is TGTGCCAGCAGCTTAGCGCTCGGGGGAGATCGGTATCAGCCCCAGCATTTT. This chain links TRBV7-2 with TRBJ1-5; possibly TRBD1 for D (5 bases). Trimming left V 0 bases short and J 5 bases short, with 17 bases between. Per the germline V gene, CDR1 is SGHTA and CDR2 is FQGNSA. This CDR3 region has 17 residues.

The chain couples TRBV19 to TRBJ2-1, with D possibly being TRBD2 (5 bases). The length of the CDR3 is 15 residues. CDR1 is LNHDA, CDR2 SQIVND, per germline (reference sequence). V lost 4 bases to trimming and J lost 0 bases, with 10 bases between them. The chain's CDR3 is CASSKRQSSYNEQFF. CDR3 bases: TGTGCCAGTAGTAAGCGGCAGAGCTCCTACAATGAGCAGTTCTTC. Full variable domain (rest looked up from reference TRBV19 and TRBJ2-1): DGGITQSPKYLFRKEGQNVTLSCEQNLNHDAMYWYRQDPGQGLRLIYYSQIVNDFQKGDIAEGYSVSREKKESFPLTVTSAQKNPTAFYLCASSKRQSSYNEQFFGPGTRLTVL.

This clone was seen only a few times. The chain combines TRBV28 with TRBJ1-1, with D uncertain. Germline V gives CDR1 MDHEN, CDR2 SYDVKM. The CDR3 consists of 12 residues. V lost 6 bases and J 4 bases, leaving 9 bases between the germline ends. CDR3 sequence: CASSIVGTEAFF. CDR3 nucleotides: TGTGCCAGCAGCATCGTAGGCACTGAAGCTTTCTTT.

The sample holds a few counts of this clone. The J gene is TRBJ1-4, the V gene TRBV9; D may be TRBD1 (5 bases). This CDR3 has 15 residues. Trimming removed 4 bases from V and 7 bases from J, with 17 bases in between. Per the germline V gene, CDR1 is SGDLS and CDR2 is YYNGEE. CDR3 amino acids: CASSPGQGDFEKLFF. The CDR3 DNA is TGTGCCAGCAGCCCAGGCCAGGGCGACTTTGAAAAACTGTTTTTT.

This clone turned up a few times. The V and J genes are TRBV2 and TRBJ1-3; D uncertain. The CDR3 consists of 12 residues. Germline V gives CDR1 SNHLY, CDR2 FYNNEI. Trimming stripped 1 base from V and 8 bases from J, with 6 bases between. The CDR3 reads CASSEGSYTIYF. In nucleotides, the CDR3 is TGTGCCAGCAGTGAAGGAAGTTACACCATATATTTT.

This clone was seen just once. The chain is built from TRBV6-5 and TRBJ1-2, with D possibly matching TRBD1 (6 bases). Trimming stripped 7 bases from V and 0 bases from J, with 12 bases between. The germline gives CDR1 MNHEY, CDR2 SVGAGI. The CDR3 length is 14 residues. The CDR3 is CASTDRPSNYGYTF. CDR3 bases: TGTGCCAGCACCGACAGGCCCTCTAACTATGGCTACACCTTC.

This clone was detected a few times. The chain carries TRBV11-2 and TRBJ1-1; a weak D match, TRBD1 (6 bases). The CDR3 spans 13 residues. Trimming removed 7 bases at V and 9 bases at J, with 18 bases between. Per germline, CDR1 SGHAT and CDR2 FQNNGV. CDR3 in DNA: TGTGCCAGCAAGAATGTCAGGGACAACCAAGCTTTCTTT. Its translation: CASKNVRDNQAFF.

The genes are TRBV28 and TRBJ1-4; D call uncertain. V lost 3 bases to trimming and J lost 3 bases, with 11 bases between them. CDR1 is MDHEN and CDR2 is SYDVKM in the germline V gene. The CDR3 has 15 amino acids. CDR3 nucleotide sequence: TGTGCCAGCAGTTTTTGGAGACGTCCTAATGAAAAACTGTTTTTT. Encoded protein: CASSFWRRPNEKLFF.

The gene calls are TRBV7-3 and TRBJ2-7, with 8 bases that match TRBD1. Germline-derived CDR1 and CDR2 are SGHTA and FQGTGA. CDR3 length: 16 amino acids. The V gene end was trimmed by 5 bases and the J gene end by 2 bases; junction bases not matched to a gene: 11. The CDR3 sequence: CASSQGVRTGTYEQYF. The CDR3 DNA is TGTGCCAGCAGCCAAGGTGTTCGGACAGGGACCTACGAGCAGTACTTC.

The rearrangement uses TRBV5-1 and TRBJ2-3; 7 nucleotides agree with TRBD2. The CDR3 is 16 amino acids. The germline gives CDR1 SGHRS, CDR2 YFSETQ. V trimming: 0 bases; J trimming: 1 base; junction bases outside the gene matches: 5. The CDR3 sequence is CASSLASAGGTDTQYF. CDR3 nucleotide sequence: TGCGCCAGCAGCTTGGCCTCGGCGGGGGGCACAGATACGCAGTATTTT.

In its sample, this clone was seen many times. The chain combines TRBV4-1 with TRBJ1-6; D uncertain. The germline V and J ends were trimmed by 0 bases and 7 bases, with 1 base remaining between them. Germline V lookup: CDR1 MGHRA, CDR2 YSYEKL. There are 12 residues in the CDR3. The CDR3 DNA reads as TGCGCCAGCAGCCAAGACAATTCACCCCTCCACTTT. Its translation is CASSQDNSPLHF.

This chain links TRBV9 with TRBJ1-6, with D possibly matching TRBD1 (6 bases). With 1 base removed from V and 7 bases from J, the gap between germline ends came to 15 bases. This CDR3 region has 16 residues. CDR1 SGDLS and CDR2 YYNGEE come from the germline V gene. The CDR3 spells CASSVTNLGQNSPLHF. CDR3 nucleotide sequence: TGTGCCAGCAGCGTAACTAACTTAGGACAGAATTCACCCCTCCACTTT. The full variable domain, its missing parts supplied by reference TRBV9 and TRBJ1-6, is DSGVTQTPKHLITATGQRVTLRCSPRSGDLSVYWYQQSLDQGLQFLIQYYNGEERAKGNILERFSAQQFPDLHSELNLSSLELGDSALYFCASSVTNLGQNSPLHFGNGTRLTVT.